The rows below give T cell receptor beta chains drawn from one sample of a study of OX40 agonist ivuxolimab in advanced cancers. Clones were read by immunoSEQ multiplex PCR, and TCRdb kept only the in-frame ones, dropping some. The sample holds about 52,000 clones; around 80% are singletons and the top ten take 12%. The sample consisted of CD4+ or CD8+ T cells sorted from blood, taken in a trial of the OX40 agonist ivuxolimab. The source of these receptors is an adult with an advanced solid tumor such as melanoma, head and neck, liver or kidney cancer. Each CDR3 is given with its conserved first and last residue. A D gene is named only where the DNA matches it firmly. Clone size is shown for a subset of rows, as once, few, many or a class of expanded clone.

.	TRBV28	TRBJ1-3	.	CASTPLYLFGNTIYF	TGTGCCAGCACGCCTCTGTATCTATTCGGGAACACCATATATTTT
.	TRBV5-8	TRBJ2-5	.	CASSLAPPGETQYF	TGTGCCAGCAGCTTGGCCCCCCCCGGGGAGACCCAGTACTTC
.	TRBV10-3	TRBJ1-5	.	CAISEGGVICNQPQHF	TGTGCCATCAGTGAGGGGGGGGTGATATGCAATCAGCCCCAGCATTTT
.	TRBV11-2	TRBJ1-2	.	CASSVNQDNYGYTF	TGTGCCAGCAGCGTCAATCAGGATAACTATGGCTACACCTTC
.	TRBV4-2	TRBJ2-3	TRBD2	CASSPQGGITDTQYF	TGTGCCAGCAGCCCCCAGGGAGGGATAACAGATACGCAGTATTTT
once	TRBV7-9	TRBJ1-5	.	CASSLTPRDRNQPQHF	TGTGCCAGCAGCTTAACCCCAAGGGATCGTAATCAGCCCCAGCATTTT
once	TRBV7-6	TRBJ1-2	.	CASSSGHADGYTF	TGTGCCAGCAGCTCAGGACATGCCGATGGCTACACCTTC
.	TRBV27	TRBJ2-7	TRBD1	CASSAGQGPYEQYF	TGTGCCAGCAGTGCCGGACAGGGACCCTACGAGCAGTACTTC
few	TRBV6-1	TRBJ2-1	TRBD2	CASRKAGLASNEQFF	TGTGCCAGCAGGAAAGCGGGACTAGCGTCGAATGAGCAGTTCTTC
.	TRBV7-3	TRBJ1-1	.	CASGNGGNTEAFF	TGTGCCAGCGGCAATGGCGGGAACACTGAAGCTTTCTTT
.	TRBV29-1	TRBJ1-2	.	CSVSPDSNYGYTF	TGCAGCGTCTCACCGGACAGCAACTATGGCTACACCTTC
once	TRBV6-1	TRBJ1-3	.	CASSVQGSGNTIYF	TGTGCCAGCAGTGTACAGGGCTCCGGAAACACCATATATTTT
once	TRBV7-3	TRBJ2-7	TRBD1	CASSHSGTGESYEQYF	TGCGCCAGCAGCCACTCTGGGACAGGGGAATCCTACGAGCAGTACTTC
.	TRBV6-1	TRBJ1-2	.	CASSEAGENYGYTF	TGTGCCAGCAGTGAAGCAGGGGAGAACTATGGCTACACCTTC
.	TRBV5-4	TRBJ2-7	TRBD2	CASSRPLAGVPYEQYF	TGTGCCAGCAGCAGACCCCTAGCGGGAGTCCCCTACGAGCAGTACTTC
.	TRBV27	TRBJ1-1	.	CASSLSRSMNTEAFF	TGTGCCAGCAGTTTATCTCGGAGCATGAACACTGAAGCTTTCTTT
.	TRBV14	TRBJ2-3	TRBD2	CASSLWTSGRASTDTQYF	TGTGCCAGCAGCCTCTGGACTAGCGGGAGGGCTAGCACAGATACGCAGTATTTT
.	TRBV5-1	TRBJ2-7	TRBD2	CASSPTERSGWYGELYF	TGCGCCAGCAGCCCAACCGAGCGTAGCGGGTGGTATGGGGAGCTGTACTTC
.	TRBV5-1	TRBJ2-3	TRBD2	CASSTVSGGTDTQYF	TGCGCCAGCAGCACCGTTAGCGGGGGCACAGATACGCAGTATTTT
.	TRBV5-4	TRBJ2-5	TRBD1	CASSSGTGGETQYF	TGTGCCAGCAGCTCAGGGACAGGGGGGGAGACCCAGTACTTC
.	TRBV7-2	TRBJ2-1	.	CASSLGDSSYNEQFF	TGTGCCAGCAGCTTAGGGGATAGCTCCTACAATGAGCAGTTCTTC
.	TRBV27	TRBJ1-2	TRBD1	CASGDPGQGALGYTF	TGTGCCAGCGGAGACCCGGGACAGGGGGCGCTTGGCTACACCTTC
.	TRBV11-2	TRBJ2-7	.	CASSLGTDASYEQYF	TGTGCCAGCAGCTTAGGGACAGACGCCTCCTACGAGCAGTACTTC
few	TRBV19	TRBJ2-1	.	CASSNQYNEQFF	TGTGCCAGTAGTAATCAGTACAATGAGCAGTTCTTC
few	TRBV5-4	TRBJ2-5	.	CASSLGQETQYF	TGTGCCAGCAGCTTGGGCCAAGAGACCCAGTACTTC
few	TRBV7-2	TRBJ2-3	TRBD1	CASSSPGQGASWVQYF	TGTGCCAGCAGCTCCCCGGGACAGGGGGCTTCTTGGGTGCAGTATTTT
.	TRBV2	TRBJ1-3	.	CASRADVSSGNTIYF	TGTGCCAGCAGAGCGGACGTATCCTCTGGAAACACCATATATTTT
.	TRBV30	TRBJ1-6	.	CAWSDRDYNSPLHF	TGTGCCTGGAGCGACCGGGATTATAATTCACCCCTCCACTTT
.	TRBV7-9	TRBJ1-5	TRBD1	CASSGTGDQPQHF	TGTGCCAGCAGCGGGACAGGGGATCAGCCCCAGCATTTT